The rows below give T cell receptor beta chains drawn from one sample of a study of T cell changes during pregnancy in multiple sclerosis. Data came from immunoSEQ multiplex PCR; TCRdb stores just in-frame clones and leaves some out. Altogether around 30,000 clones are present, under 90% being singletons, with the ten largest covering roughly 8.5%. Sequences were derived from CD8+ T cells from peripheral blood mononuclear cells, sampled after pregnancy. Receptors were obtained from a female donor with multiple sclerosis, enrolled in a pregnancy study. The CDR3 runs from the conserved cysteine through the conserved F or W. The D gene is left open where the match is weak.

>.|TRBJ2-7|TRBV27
CASSFRGSWGEQYF
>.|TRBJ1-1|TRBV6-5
CASSYSGGNTEAFF
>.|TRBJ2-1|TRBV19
CASSKWSLYNEQFF
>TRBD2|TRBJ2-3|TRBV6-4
CASSDSSGGTDTQYF
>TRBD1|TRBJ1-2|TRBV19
CASSPHRGWNYGYTF
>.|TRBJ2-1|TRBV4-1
CASSQRVYYNEQFF
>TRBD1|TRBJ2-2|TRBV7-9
CASSLVGDSIGELFF
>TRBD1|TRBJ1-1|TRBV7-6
CASSLESAGTGKGDTEAFF
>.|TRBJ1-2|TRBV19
CASRLREEGRSYGYTF
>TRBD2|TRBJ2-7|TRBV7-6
CASAPGTSGYEQYF
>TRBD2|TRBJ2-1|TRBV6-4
CASSPSGGANNEQFF
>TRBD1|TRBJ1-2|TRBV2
CASPRDRGDYGYTF